Following are 8 T cell receptor beta chains from one sample sequenced in a study of OX40 agonist ivuxolimab in advanced cancers. TCRdb's copy holds only in-frame clones and misses some; the assay was immunoSEQ multiplex PCR. This sample has 25,000 to 30,000 clones; more than 65% occur once, and the top ten carry around 10%. The sequencing here drew on CD4+ or CD8+ T cells sorted from blood, taken in a trial of the OX40 agonist ivuxolimab. Every receptor here comes from an adult with an advanced solid tumor such as melanoma, head and neck, liver or kidney cancer.

CDR3 region: CASSYPGGRTGELFF. CDR3 sequence (DNA): TGTGCCAGCAGCTACCCCGGGGGCAGGACCGGGGAGCTGTTTTTT. The chain links TRBV7-9 to TRBJ2-2, with D perhaps being TRBD1 or TRBD2 (6 bases each). V was cut by 4 bases and J by 5 bases, with 14 bases left in between. The CDR3 is 15 residues long. Germline V gene data show CDR1 as SEHNR and CDR2 as FQNEAQ (reference sequence). The full variable domain, its missing parts supplied by reference TRBV7-9 and TRBJ2-2, is DTGVSQNPRHKITKRGQNVTFRCDPISEHNRLYWYRQTLGQGPEFLTYFQNEAQLEKSRLLSDRFSAERPKGSFSTLEIQRTEQGDSAMYLCASSYPGGRTGELFFGEGSRLTVL.

The chain carries TRBV5-1 and TRBJ2-3, with D hard to call. The germline CDR1 and CDR2 sequences are SGHRS and YFSETQ. Trimming took 5 bases from V and 2 from J, leaving 6 bases between them. The length of the CDR3 is 12 residues. As DNA, the CDR3 is TGCGCCAGCAGTCATAACACAGATACGCAGTATTTT. Residues: CASSHNTDTQYF.

V gene TRBV18 combines with J gene TRBJ2-1; tentatively, D is TRBD2 (6 bases). The V gene's germline CDR1 is KGHSH and CDR2 LQKENI. V lost 5 bases, J lost 5 bases, and 13 bases lay in between. The CDR3 totals 14 residues. Written as DNA, the CDR3 is TGTGCCAGCTCATTTCCCGGGAGCAACAATGAGCAGTTCTTC. Protein: CASSFPGSNNEQFF.

J is TRBJ1-1 and V is TRBV6-5; 7 bases line up with TRBD1. There are 14 residues in the CDR3. The V segment lost 4 bases and the J segment 7 bases; nucleotides outside the gene matches: 9. Looked up from germline, CDR1 is MNHEY and CDR2 is SVGAGI. In nucleotides, the CDR3 is TGTGCCAGCAGTTTTCAGGGGACAGCCTATGAAGCTTTCTTT. Protein product: CASSFQGTAYEAFF.

This chain's CDR3 is CASPLQGTTHEQYF. CDR3 DNA: TGTGCCAGCCCGCTTCAGGGGACTACCCACGAGCAGTACTTC. The genes are TRBV6-9 and TRBJ2-7; tentative D call: TRBD2 (7 bases). The CDR3 length is 14 residues. V dropped 8 bases and J dropped 5 bases, with 19 bases sitting between them. Germline V lookup: CDR1 MNHGY, CDR2 SVAAGI.

This sequence joins TRBV19 and TRBJ1-2; a weak D match, TRBD1 (5 bases). Looked up from germline, CDR1 is LNHDA and CDR2 is SQIVND (reference sequence). V dropped 7 bases and J dropped 0 bases, with 12 bases sitting between them. The CDR3 contains 14 residues. The DNA for the CDR3 is TGTGCCAGTATGGGACGGACCACTAACTATGGCTACACCTTC. Its protein product is CASMGRTTNYGYTF.

The rearrangement joins TRBV27 to TRBJ1-6, with D hard to call. Trimming cost V 6 bases and J 7 bases, with 7 bases left between them. The CDR3 length is 12 residues. Germline V gives CDR1 MNHEY, CDR2 SMNVEV (reference sequence). CDR3 loop: CASSLSNSPLHF. DNA for the CDR3: TGTGCCAGCAGCTTGAGCAATTCACCCCTCCACTTT.

This rearrangement joins TRBV30 to TRBJ1-2; D is unresolved. This CDR3 spans 11 amino acids. V lost 0 bases and J 8 bases, leaving 7 bases between the germline ends. In germline, CDR1 is GTSNPN, CDR2 SVGIG (reference sequence). CDR3 DNA sequence: TGTGCCTGGAGTGTACTCAGGGGCTACACCTTC. It yields the protein CAWSVLRGYTF.